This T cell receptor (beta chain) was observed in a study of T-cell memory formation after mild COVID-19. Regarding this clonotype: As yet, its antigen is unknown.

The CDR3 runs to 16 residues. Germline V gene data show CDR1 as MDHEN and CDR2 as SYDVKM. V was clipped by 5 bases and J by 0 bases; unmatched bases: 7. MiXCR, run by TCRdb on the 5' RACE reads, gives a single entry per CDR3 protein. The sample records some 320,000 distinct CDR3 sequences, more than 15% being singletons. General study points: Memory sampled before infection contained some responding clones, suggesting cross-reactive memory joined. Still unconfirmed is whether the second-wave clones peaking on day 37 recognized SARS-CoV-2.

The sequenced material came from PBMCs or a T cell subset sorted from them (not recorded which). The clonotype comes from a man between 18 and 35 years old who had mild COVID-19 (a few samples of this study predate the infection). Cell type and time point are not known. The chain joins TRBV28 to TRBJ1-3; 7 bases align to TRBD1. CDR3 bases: TGTGCCAGCAGTCACCACCGGACAGGCTCTGGAAACACCATATATTTT. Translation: CASSHHRTGSGNTIYF.